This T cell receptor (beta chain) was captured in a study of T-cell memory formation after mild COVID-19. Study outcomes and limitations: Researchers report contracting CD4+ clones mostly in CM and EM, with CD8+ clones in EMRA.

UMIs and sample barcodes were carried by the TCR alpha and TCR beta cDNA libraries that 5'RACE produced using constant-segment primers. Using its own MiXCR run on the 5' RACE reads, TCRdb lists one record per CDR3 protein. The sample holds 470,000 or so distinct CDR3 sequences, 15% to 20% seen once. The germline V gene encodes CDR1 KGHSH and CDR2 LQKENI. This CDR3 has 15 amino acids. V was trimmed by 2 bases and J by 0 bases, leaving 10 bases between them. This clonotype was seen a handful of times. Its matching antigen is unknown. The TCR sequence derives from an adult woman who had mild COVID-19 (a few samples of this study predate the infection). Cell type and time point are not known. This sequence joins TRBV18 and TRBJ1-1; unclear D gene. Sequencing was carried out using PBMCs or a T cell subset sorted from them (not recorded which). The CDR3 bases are TGTGCCAGCTCACCATCCAACGGGGTGAACACTGAAGCTTTCTTT. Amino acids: CASSPSNGVNTEAFF.